This TCR beta chain was observed in a study of Ad26.COV2.S vaccination and SARS-CoV-2 variants (dated by TCRdb to about 2021). Regarding the study in general: Vaccine-arm donors were drawn from COV1001, a multicentre, randomized, double-blind, placebo-controlled phase I-IIa trial of Ad26.COV2.S in healthy adults. Ad26.COV2.S was administered intramuscularly at a dose of 5x10^10 or 1x10^11 viral particles, either as one shot or as two shots given 56 days apart. Sequencing of the TCRbeta repertoire served to evaluate the specificity and breadth of SARS-CoV-2-reactive T cell receptors following Ad26.COV2.S vaccination. The TCR-sequenced set comprised around 30 samples: around 20 Ad26.COV2.S vaccine recipients, 5 placebo recipients and 8 SARS-CoV-2 convalescent individuals. Trial participants were randomized into five groups of five, in which low-dose or high-dose Ad26.COV2.S was given once or twice, or placebo was given on both occasions. Investigators remained blinded to trial group allocation during experiments and outcome assessment. Overall results and qualifications from the work: The authors noted that total T cell responses may have been underestimated by the TCR breadth and depth analyses. Substantial breadth of spike-specific CD8+ and CD4+ T cell responses was reported after vaccination. Non-spike TCR breadth was comparable between vaccine and placebo recipients, consistent with the vaccine containing only spike. The study lacked the statistical power to compare responses across vaccine doses or regimens. Higher spike-specific TCR breadth was observed in Ad26.COV2.S recipients than in placebo recipients (P = 0.0014).

The CDR3 spans 15 residues, from the cysteine through the phenylalanine. The DNA shown is the 45-base CDR3, in frame from base 1. Trimming removed 5 bases from V and 1 base from J; the gene matches leave 1 base unexplained. Per the germline V gene (reference sequence), LNHDA is the CDR1 and SQIVND is the CDR2. Concerning this clone itself: What antigen it recognizes has not been identified. Base qualities are missing; no much larger clone stands one base away.

This sample's treatment or condition label indicates: around 19 received Ad26.COV2.S at low or high dose, single or two shots; five or six received placebo; per-sample allocation not given. Repertoires of vaccine and placebo recipients were sequenced from samples taken on day 63 after the first injection. In Cohort 1b, some 25 adults aged 18-55 years were enrolled at a single site in Boston, USA, between 29 July and 7 August 2020. Ad26.COV2.S was a replication-incompetent adenovirus type 26 vector expressing a prefusion-stabilized SARS-CoV-2 spike protein from the original Wuhan strain. The immunoSEQ Assay was the method used to sequence TCRbeta CDR3 regions. After extraction, genomic DNA underwent amplification by bias-controlled multiplex PCR, followed by high-throughput sequencing. From the authors' description of their analysis: To quantify the absolute abundance of every unique TCRbeta CDR3 region, sequences were collapsed and filtered. Usable DNA was measured by amplifying reference genes present in all nucleated cells, and TCRbeta template counts were normalized to that usable DNA to estimate T cell fraction. Repertoire TCRs were annotated as SARS-CoV-2-specific by exact matching of V gene, CDR3 amino acid sequence and J gene to a known reactive TCR set. The reference SARS-CoV-2 TCR set came from MIRA and was filtered for enrichment in COVID-19-positive ImmuneCODE repertoires, removing public or cross-reactive TCRs. Drawing on the MIRA antigens, annotated TCRs were analysed further at the level of specific ORF or position within ORF. Breadth was defined as annotated unique rearrangements over total unique productive rearrangements; depth was the summed frequency of those rearrangements. Two-sided Wilcoxon rank-sum tests were applied when comparing TCR breadth between groups. TCRdb took this table from immuneACCESS and kept in-frame rearrangements with V and J called. Such tables lack part of the clones; where checked against another copy, unresolved V genes explain under half of the gap, and the rest is unexplained. V and J calls and clone size come straight from that table; D and trimming were deduced from the DNA. The sample table lists around 340,000 clones, about 87% of them with a count of one. The ten largest account for around 6.6% of the sample.

The input for sequencing was peripheral blood, taken in a trial of Ad26.COV2.S vaccine versus placebo. The receptor was derived from a person aged 18 to 65 who received the Ad26.COV2.S COVID-19 vaccine or a placebo. The sequence joins TRBV19 to TRBJ2-1; 11 nucleotides in the junction match TRBD2. The bases are TGTGCCAGTAGTCGACTAGCGGGATCCTACAATGAGCAGTTCTTC. Translated, this is CASSRLAGSYNEQFF.